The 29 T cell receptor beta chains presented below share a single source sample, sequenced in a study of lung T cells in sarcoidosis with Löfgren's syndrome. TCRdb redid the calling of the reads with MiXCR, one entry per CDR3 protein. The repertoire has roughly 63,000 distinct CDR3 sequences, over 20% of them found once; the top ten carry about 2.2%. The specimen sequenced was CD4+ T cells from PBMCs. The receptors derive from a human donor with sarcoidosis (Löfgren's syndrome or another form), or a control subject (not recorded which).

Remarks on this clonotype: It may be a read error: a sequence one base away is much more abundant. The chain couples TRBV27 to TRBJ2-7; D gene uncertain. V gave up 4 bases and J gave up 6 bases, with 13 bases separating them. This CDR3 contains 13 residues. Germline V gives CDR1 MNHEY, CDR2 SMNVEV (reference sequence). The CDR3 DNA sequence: TGTGCCAGCAGTTCCCTGGCAGTACGCGAGCAGTACTTC. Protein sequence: CASSSLAVREQYF.

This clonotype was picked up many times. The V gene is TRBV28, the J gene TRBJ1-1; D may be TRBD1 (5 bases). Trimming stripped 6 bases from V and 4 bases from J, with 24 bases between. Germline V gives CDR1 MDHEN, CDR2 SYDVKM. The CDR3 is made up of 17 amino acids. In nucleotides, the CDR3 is TGTGCCAGCAGCCTGGGACGGATATTAGCCTCCGGCACTGAAGCTTTCTTT. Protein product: CASSLGRILASGTEAFF.

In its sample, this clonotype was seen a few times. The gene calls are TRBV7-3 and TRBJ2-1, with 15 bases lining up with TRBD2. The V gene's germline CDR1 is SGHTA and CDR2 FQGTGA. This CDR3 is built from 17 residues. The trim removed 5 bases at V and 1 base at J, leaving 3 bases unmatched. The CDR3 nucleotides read TGTGCCAGCAGCCCAGGACTAGCGGGAGGGTCCTACAATGAGCAGTTCTTC. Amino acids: CASSPGLAGGSYNEQFF.

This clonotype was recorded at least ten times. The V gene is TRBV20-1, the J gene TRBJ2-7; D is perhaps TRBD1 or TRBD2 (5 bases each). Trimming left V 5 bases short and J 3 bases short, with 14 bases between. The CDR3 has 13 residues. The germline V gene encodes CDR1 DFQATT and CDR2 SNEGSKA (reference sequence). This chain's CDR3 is CSAEDGAGYEQYV. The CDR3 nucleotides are TGCAGTGCTGAGGACGGGGCGGGCTACGAGCAGTACGTC.

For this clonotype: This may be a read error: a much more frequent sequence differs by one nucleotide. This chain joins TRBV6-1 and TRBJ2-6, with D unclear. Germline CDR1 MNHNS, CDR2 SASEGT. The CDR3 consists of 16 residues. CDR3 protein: CAGSEASSSGANVLTF. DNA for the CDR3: TGTGCCGGCAGTGAGGCCAGTTCCTCTGGGGCCAACGTCCTGACTTTC.

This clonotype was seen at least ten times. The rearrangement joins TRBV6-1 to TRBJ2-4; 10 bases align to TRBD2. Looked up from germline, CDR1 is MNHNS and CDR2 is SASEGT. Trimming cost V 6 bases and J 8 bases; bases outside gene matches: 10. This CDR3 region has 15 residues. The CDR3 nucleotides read TGTGCCAGCAGCCTGACTAGCGGGCCGCCTCACATTCAGTACTTC. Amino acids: CASSLTSGPPHIQYF.

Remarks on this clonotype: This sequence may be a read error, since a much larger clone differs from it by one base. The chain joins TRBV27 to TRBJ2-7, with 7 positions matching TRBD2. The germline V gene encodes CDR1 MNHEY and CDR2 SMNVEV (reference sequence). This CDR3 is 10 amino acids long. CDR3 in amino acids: CASGGGGSVF. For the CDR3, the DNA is TGTGCCAGCGGGGGTGGCGGGAGTGTCTTC.

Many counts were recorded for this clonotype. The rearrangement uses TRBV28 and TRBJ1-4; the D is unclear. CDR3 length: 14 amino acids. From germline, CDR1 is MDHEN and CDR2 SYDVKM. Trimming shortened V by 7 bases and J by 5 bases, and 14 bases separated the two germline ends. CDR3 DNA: TGTGCCAGCACCGATCTAGGGATGAATGAAAAACTGTTTTTT. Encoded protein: CASTDLGMNEKLFF.

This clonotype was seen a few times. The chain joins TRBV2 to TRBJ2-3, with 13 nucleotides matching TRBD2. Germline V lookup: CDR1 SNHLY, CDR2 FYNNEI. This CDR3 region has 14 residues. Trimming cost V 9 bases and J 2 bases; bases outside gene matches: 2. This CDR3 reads CASGLAGVTDTQYF. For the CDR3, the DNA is TGTGCCAGTGGACTAGCGGGGGTCACAGATACGCAGTATTTT.

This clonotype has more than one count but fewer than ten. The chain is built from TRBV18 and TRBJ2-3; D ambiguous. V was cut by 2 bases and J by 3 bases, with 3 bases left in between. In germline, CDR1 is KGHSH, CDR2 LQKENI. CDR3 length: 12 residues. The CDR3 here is CASSPETDTQYF. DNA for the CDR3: TGTGCCAGCTCACCAGAAACAGATACGCAGTATTTT.

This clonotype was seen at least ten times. CDR3 nucleotide sequence: TGCAGTGCTAGAGGAACACTAGCATCCGAGCAGTACGTC. This codes for CSARGTLASEQYV. The chain recombines TRBV20-1 with TRBJ2-7; tentative D call: TRBD2 (6 bases). The germline V and J ends were trimmed by 1 base and 6 bases, with 13 bases remaining between them. CDR1 and CDR2 (germline): DFQATT, SNEGSKA (reference sequence). The CDR3 runs 13 residues.

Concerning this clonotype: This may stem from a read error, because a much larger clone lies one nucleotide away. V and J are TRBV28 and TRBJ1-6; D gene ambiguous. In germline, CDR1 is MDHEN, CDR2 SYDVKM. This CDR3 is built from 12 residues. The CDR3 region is CASMQDNSPIHF. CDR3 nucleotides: TGTGCCAGCATGCAGGATAATTCACCCATCCACTTT.

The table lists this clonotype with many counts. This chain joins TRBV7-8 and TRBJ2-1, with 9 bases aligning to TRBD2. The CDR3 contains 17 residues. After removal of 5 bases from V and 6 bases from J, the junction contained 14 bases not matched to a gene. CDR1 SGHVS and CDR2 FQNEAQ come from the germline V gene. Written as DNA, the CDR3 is TGTGCCAGCAGCCCTCGTGCGGCTAGCGGGGTCTTCAATGAGCAGTTCTTC. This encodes CASSPRAASGVFNEQFF.

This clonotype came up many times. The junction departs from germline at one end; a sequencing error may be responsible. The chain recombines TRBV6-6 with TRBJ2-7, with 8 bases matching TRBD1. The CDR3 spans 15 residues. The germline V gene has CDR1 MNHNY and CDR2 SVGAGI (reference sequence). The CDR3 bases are TGTGCCAGCAGCTACTCCGGGACAGGTTCCTACGAGCAGTACTTC. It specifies CASSYSGTGSYEQYF.

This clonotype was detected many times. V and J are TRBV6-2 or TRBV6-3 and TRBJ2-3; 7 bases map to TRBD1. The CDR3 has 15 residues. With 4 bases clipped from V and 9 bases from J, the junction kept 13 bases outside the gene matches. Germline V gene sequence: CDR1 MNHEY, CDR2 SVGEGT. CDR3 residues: CASSSKDRSFTTQYF. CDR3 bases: TGTGCCAGCAGTTCGAAGGACAGGTCCTTTACGACGCAGTATTTT.

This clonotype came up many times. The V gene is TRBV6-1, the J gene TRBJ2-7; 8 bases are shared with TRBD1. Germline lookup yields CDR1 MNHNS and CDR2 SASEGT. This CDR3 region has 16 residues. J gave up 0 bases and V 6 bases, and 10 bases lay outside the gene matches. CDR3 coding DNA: TGTGCCAGCAGCCCACTGACAGGGGACATCTCCTACGAGCAGTACGTC. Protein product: CASSPLTGDISYEQYV.

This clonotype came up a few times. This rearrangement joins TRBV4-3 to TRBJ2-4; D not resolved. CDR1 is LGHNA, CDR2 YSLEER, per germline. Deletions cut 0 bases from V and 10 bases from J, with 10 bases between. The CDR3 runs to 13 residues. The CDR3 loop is CASSQDRRIIQYF. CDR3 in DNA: TGCGCCAGCAGCCAAGATCGTCGGATTATTCAGTACTTC.

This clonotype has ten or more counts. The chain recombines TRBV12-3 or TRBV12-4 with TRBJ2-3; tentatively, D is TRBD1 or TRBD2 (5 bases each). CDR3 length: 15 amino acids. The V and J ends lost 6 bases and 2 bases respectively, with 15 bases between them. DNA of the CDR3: TGTGCCAGCAGCGCCCGGGGCAGGGACACAGATACGCAGTATTTT. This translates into CASSARGRDTDTQYF.

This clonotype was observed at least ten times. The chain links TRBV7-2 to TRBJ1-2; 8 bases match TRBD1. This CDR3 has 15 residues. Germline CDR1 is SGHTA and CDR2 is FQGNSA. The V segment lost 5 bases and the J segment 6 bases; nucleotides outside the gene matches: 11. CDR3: CASSPSKGRGHGYTF. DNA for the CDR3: TGTGCCAGCAGCCCCTCGAAGGGCAGGGGGCATGGCTACACCTTC.

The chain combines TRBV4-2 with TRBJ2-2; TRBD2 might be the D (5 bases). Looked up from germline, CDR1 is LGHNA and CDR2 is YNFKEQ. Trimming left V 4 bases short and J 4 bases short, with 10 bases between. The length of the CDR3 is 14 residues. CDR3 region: CASSPRGLTGELFF. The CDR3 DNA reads TGTGCCAGCAGCCCCCGGGGTCTCACCGGGGAGCTGTTTTTT.

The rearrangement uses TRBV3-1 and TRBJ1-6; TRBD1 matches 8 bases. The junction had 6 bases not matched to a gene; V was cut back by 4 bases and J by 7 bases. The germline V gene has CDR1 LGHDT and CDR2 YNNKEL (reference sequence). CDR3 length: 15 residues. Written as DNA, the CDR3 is TGTGCCAGCAGCCCCACAGGGGGAGGGAATTCACCCCTCCACTTT. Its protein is CASSPTGGGNSPLHF.

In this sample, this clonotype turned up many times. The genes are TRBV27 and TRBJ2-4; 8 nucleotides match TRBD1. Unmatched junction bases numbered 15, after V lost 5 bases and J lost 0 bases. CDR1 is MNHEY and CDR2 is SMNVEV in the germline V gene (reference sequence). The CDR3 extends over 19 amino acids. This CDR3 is CASSANQRQGSLAKNIQYF. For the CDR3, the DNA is TGTGCCAGCAGTGCCAACCAAAGACAGGGGAGCCTAGCCAAAAACATTCAGTACTTC.

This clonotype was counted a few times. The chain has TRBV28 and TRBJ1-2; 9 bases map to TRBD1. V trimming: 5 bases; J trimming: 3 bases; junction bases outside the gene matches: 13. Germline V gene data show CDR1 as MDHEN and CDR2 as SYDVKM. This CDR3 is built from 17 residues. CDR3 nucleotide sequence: TGTGCCAGCAGTCGCCGGAGGAGGACAGGGGATGACTATGGCTACACCTTC. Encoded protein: CASSRRRRTGDDYGYTF.

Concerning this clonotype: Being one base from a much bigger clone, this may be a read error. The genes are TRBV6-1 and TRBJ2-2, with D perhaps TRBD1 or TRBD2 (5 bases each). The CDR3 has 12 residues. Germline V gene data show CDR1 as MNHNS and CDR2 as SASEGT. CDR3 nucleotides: TGTGCCGGCAGTCAGGGAGCCGGGGAGCTGTTTTTT. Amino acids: CAGSQGAGELFF.

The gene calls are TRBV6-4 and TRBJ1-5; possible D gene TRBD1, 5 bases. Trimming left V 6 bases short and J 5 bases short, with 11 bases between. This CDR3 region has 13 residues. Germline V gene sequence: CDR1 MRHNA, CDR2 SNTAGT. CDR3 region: CASSQGLDQPQHF. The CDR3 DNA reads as TGTGCCAGCAGCCAGGGATTAGATCAGCCCCAGCATTTT.

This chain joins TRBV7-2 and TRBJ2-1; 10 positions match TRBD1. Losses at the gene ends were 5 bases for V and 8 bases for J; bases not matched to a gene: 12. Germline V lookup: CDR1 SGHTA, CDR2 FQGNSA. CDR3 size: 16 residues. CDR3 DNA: TGTGCCAGCAGCCCACCCGGGGGGGACAGGGGCGATGAGCAGTTCTTC. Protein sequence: CASSPPGGDRGDEQFF. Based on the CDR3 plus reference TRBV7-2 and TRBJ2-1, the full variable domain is GAGVSQSPSNKVTEKGKDVELRCDPISGHTALYWYRQSLGQGLEFLIYFQGNSAPDKSGLPSDRFSAERTGGSVSTLTIQRTQQEDSAVYLCASSPPGGDRGDEQFFGPGTRLTVL.

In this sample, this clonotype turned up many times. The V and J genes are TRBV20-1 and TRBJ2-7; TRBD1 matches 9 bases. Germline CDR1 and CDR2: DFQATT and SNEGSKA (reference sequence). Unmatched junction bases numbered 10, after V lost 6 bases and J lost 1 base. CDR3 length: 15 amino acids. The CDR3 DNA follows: TGCAGTGCAAGGGACAGGGCTTCCCGGTCCTACGAGCAGTACTTC. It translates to CSARDRASRSYEQYF.

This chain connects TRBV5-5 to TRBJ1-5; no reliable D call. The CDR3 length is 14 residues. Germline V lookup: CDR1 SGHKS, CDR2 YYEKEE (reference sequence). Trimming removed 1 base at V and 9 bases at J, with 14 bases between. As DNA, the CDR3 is TGTGCCAGCAGCTTGAGCACCGTTGCGGGGCCCCAGCATTTT. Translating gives CASSLSTVAGPQHF.

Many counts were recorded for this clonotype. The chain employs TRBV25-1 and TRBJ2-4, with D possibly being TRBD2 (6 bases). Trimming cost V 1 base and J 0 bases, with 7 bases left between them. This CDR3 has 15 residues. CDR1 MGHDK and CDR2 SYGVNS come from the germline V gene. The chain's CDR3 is CASSESGRAKNIQYF. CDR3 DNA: TGTGCCAGCAGTGAATCCGGGAGAGCCAAAAACATTCAGTACTTC. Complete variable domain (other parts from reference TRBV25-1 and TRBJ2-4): EADIYQTPRYLVIGTGKKITLECSQTMGHDKMYWYQQDPGMELHLIHYSYGVNSTEKGDLSSESTVSRIRTEHFPLTLESARPSHTSQYLCASSESGRAKNIQYFGAGTRLSVL.